This is a list of T cell receptor beta chains from one sample in a study of blood T cell repertoires in COVID-19. Repertoires were generated with immunoSEQ multiplex PCR, while TCRdb's copy carries only in-frame clones and drops some. The sample has under 250,000 clones, about nine tenths seen once; the top ten hold 2.5% to 3%. The sample taken for sequencing was PBMCs or T cells enriched from blood (not recorded which). These receptors came from a woman in her twenties or thirties with acute COVID-19. CDR3s include the opening cysteine and the closing phenylalanine or tryptophan. Fields, in order: D gene, J gene, clone size, V gene, CDR3 protein, CDR3 DNA. D genes are given only for firm matches. Expanded clones are given a class, and other clones once, few, many or no size at all.

>TRBD1|TRBJ1-2|few|TRBV20-1
CSASGTDYGYTF
TGCAGTGCTAGTGGGACAGACTATGGCTACACCTTC
>TRBD1|TRBJ1-1|NA|TRBV2
CASSLEGATEAFF
TGTGCCAGCAGCCTCGAGGGGGCCACTGAAGCTTTCTTT
>NA|TRBJ2-4|NA|TRBV10-3
CAISDYPLGNIQYF
TGTGCCATCAGCGACTATCCCCTCGGCAACATTCAGTACTTC
>TRBD2|TRBJ2-3|NA|TRBV9
CASSSRLAGITDTQYF
TGTGCCAGCAGCTCGAGACTAGCGGGGATAACAGATACGCAGTATTTT
>NA|TRBJ1-6|NA|TRBV27
CASSSLSSYNSPLHF
TGTGCCAGCAGTTCCCTTAGCTCCTATAATTCACCCCTCCACTTT
>NA|TRBJ1-1|few|TRBV18
CASSITNTEAFF
TGTGCCAGCTCAATAACAAACACTGAAGCTTTCTTT
>TRBD1|TRBJ2-3|NA|TRBV7-2
CASSRTGISTDTQYF
TGTGCCAGCAGCCGGACAGGGATTAGCACAGATACGCAGTATTTT
>TRBD2|TRBJ2-7|NA|TRBV11-2
CASSLTGRGAYEQYF
TGTGCCAGCAGCCTTACGGGGCGGGGGGCCTACGAGCAGTACTTC
>NA|TRBJ1-5|NA|TRBV20-1
CSASRGGRPNQPQHF
TGCAGTGCTAGTCGTGGAGGGAGACCCAATCAGCCCCAGCATTTT
>NA|TRBJ2-7|NA|TRBV7-9
CASSPEGDYEQYF
TGTGCCAGCTCGCCGGAGGGTGACTACGAGCAGTACTTC
>TRBD1|TRBJ2-1|NA|TRBV10-3
CAIGDSSYNEQFF
TGTGCCATAGGGGACAGCTCCTACAATGAGCAGTTCTTC
>NA|TRBJ1-1|NA|TRBV19
CASSRRQEAFF
TGTGCCAGTAGCAGAAGACAGGAAGCTTTCTTT
>TRBD1|TRBJ2-7|NA|TRBV6-5
CASSFHGQGSYEQYF
TGTGCCAGCAGTTTCCACGGACAGGGGTCCTACGAGCAGTACTTC
>TRBD1|TRBJ1-3|NA|TRBV19
CASSPDRDSGNTIYF
TGTGCCAGTAGTCCGGACAGGGACTCTGGAAACACCATATATTTT
>NA|TRBJ1-4|NA|TRBV5-6
CASSQNFNEKLFF
TGTGCCAGCAGTCAAAACTTTAATGAAAAACTGTTTTTT
>NA|TRBJ1-2|once|TRBV27
CASSSLGGSDGYTF
TGTGCCAGCAGCAGCCTCGGGGGGTCGGATGGCTACACCTTC
>TRBD2|TRBJ2-2|NA|TRBV7-9
CASSLVLAGTGELFF
TGTGCCAGCAGCTTAGTCCTAGCGGGCACCGGGGAGCTGTTTTTT
>NA|TRBJ2-3|NA|TRBV19
CASSSERGTDTQYF
TGTGCCAGTAGTTCAGAGCGGGGCACAGATACGCAGTATTTT
>TRBD1|TRBJ2-7|NA|TRBV27
CASSSGTGNYEQYF
TGTGCCAGCAGTTCCGGGACAGGGAACTACGAGCAGTACTTC
>TRBD2|TRBJ2-5|NA|TRBV4-1
CASSRTLAGYQETQYF
TGCGCCAGCAGCCGAACACTAGCGGGGTACCAAGAGACCCAGTACTTC
>NA|TRBJ1-6|NA|TRBV3-1/TRBV3-2
CASSLRVGNSPLHF
TGTGCCAGCAGCTTGAGGGTCGGCAATTCACCCCTCCACTTT
>TRBD1|TRBJ2-7|NA|TRBV5-1
CASSLTGTVPSYEQYF
TGCGCCAGCAGCCTAACCGGGACAGTACCCTCCTACGAGCAGTACTTC
>NA|TRBJ1-1|NA|TRBV6-5
CASRLGPTEAFF
TGTGCCAGCAGACTGGGGCCCACTGAAGCTTTCTTT
>TRBD2|TRBJ2-3|few|TRBV6-4
CASSESSGGSTDTQYF
TGTGCCAGCAGTGAATCCAGCGGGGGGTCCACAGATACGCAGTATTTT
>TRBD1|TRBJ2-7|once|TRBV24-1
CATRQGSYEQYF
TGTGCCACCAGACAGGGGTCCTACGAGCAGTACTTC
>TRBD2|TRBJ2-5|NA|TRBV19
CASSRTSGGARETQYF
TGTGCCAGTAGTAGGACTAGCGGGGGGGCAAGAGAGACCCAGTACTTC
>TRBD1|TRBJ1-5|NA|TRBV27
CASRAGTGGTQPQHF
TGTGCCAGCAGGGCCGGGACAGGGGGCACTCAGCCCCAGCATTTT
>NA|TRBJ1-3|NA|TRBV3-1/TRBV3-2
CASSVMTDSGNTIYF
TGTGCCAGCAGCGTCATGACAGACTCTGGAAACACCATATATTTT
>NA|TRBJ1-4|once|TRBV5-4
CASSSGQTDEKLFF
TGTGCCAGCAGCAGCGGACAGACGGATGAAAAACTGTTTTTT